This passage covers 21 T cell receptor beta chains from one sample sequenced in a study of blood T cell repertoires in COVID-19. Method: immunoSEQ multiplex PCR; TCRdb's copy keeps in-frame clones and lacks some. The sample lists 150,000 to 200,000 clones; roughly 81% were seen once. The specimen was peripheral blood. These receptors all stem from a man in his forties or fifties with acute or convalescent COVID-19.

The gene calls are TRBV5-4 and TRBJ1-2; 7 bases align to TRBD1. This CDR3 has 15 amino acids. Germline-derived CDR1 and CDR2 are SGHNT and YYREEE (reference sequence). Trimming took 0 bases from V and 7 from J; bases not matched to a gene: 9. The CDR3 reads CASSLEPTGISGYTF. The CDR3 DNA is TGTGCCAGCAGCTTGGAGCCGACAGGGATAAGTGGCTACACCTTC.

This chain joins TRBV7-9 and TRBJ2-7, with 7 bases identical to TRBD1. Germline loops: CDR1 SEHNR, CDR2 FQNEAQ (reference sequence). The CDR3 covers 16 residues. With 3 bases clipped from V and 3 bases from J, the junction kept 11 bases outside the gene matches. The CDR3: CASSFAPGQMVYEQYF. CDR3 nucleotides: TGTGCCAGCAGCTTTGCCCCGGGACAGATGGTCTACGAGCAGTACTTC. Combining the CDR3 with reference TRBV7-9 and TRBJ2-7 gives the whole variable domain DTGVSQNPRHKITKRGQNVTFRCDPISEHNRLYWYRQTLGQGPEFLTYFQNEAQLEKSRLLSDRFSAERPKGSFSTLEIQRTEQGDSAMYLCASSFAPGQMVYEQYFGPGTRLTVT.

The chain links TRBV6-5 to TRBJ2-7; 9 nucleotides agree with TRBD1. The germline gives CDR1 MNHEY, CDR2 SVGAGI. With 1 base clipped from V and 4 bases from J, the junction kept 5 bases outside the gene matches. The CDR3 loop spans 15 amino acids. Here the CDR3 DNA reads TGTGCCAGCAGTTACTTACAGGGGGCCGTGTACGAGCAGTACTTC. This translates into CASSYLQGAVYEQYF.

The J gene is TRBJ1-3, the V gene TRBV11-2, with D uncertain. The CDR3 has 14 amino acids. Trimming pared 3 bases from V and 4 bases from J, leaving 10 bases between. Germline loops: CDR1 SGHAT, CDR2 FQNNGV. The CDR3 bases are TGTGCCAGCAGCTTTCGGGGTGGCGGAAACACCATATATTTT. It encodes CASSFRGGGNTIYF.

This chain connects TRBV9 to TRBJ2-2; D gene uncertain. V was clipped by 2 bases and J by 6 bases, with 14 bases between them. Per germline, CDR1 SGDLS and CDR2 YYNGEE. The CDR3 covers 15 residues. CDR3: CASSVRQDLPGELFF. DNA for the CDR3: TGTGCCAGCAGCGTCCGGCAGGATCTACCCGGGGAGCTGTTTTTT.

The rearrangement uses TRBV3-1 (or the pseudogene TRBV3-2) and TRBJ2-2; TRBD1 might be the D (7 bases). The CDR3 is 17 amino acids. Germline V gene sequence: CDR1 LGHDT, CDR2 YNNKEL (reference sequence). V was trimmed by 4 bases and J by 0 bases, leaving 15 bases between them. The CDR3 spells CASSPQGGDPNTGELFF. Written as DNA, the CDR3 is TGTGCCAGCAGCCCCCAGGGGGGCGACCCGAACACCGGGGAGCTGTTTTTT.

This clone appeared a few times. V gene TRBV30 combines with J gene TRBJ1-6; D perhaps matches TRBD1 (5 bases). V was trimmed by 2 bases and J by 10 bases, leaving 12 bases between them. The CDR3 runs to 13 residues. Germline assignment: CDR1 GTSNPN and CDR2 SVGIG (reference sequence). CDR3 nucleotides: TGTGCCTGGAGTTTACTCGCAGGGTCACCCCTCCACTTT. This translates into CAWSLLAGSPLHF.

This clone was counted between two and nine times. This rearrangement joins TRBV27 to TRBJ1-2; TRBD1 matches at 7 bases. This CDR3 contains 15 residues. Germline V gene sequence: CDR1 MNHEY, CDR2 SMNVEV (reference sequence). J gave up 8 bases and V 6 bases, and 15 bases lay outside the gene matches. CDR3 sequence: CASSPLDRDIYGYTF. Here the CDR3 DNA reads TGTGCCAGCAGCCCCCTTGACAGGGACATATACGGCTACACCTTC.

The chain joins TRBV5-4 to TRBJ1-6; D not resolved. Trimming left V 4 bases short and J 7 bases short, with 15 bases between. CDR3 length equals 15 residues. Germline V gives CDR1 SGHNT, CDR2 YYREEE (reference sequence). The CDR3 DNA sequence: TGTGCCAGCAGCCCAGGACTTCAAGTCAATTCACCCCTCCACTTT. This sequence encodes CASSPGLQVNSPLHF.

This sequence joins TRBV2 and TRBJ1-1, with a weak D call TRBD1 (5 bases). CDR1 is SNHLY, CDR2 FYNNEI, per germline. This CDR3 has 16 amino acids. The V end was cut by 6 bases, the J end by 1 base, with 18 bases between. The CDR3 here is CASSPWGGRTNTEAFF. The DNA for the CDR3 is TGTGCCAGCAGCCCCTGGGGCGGCAGGACGAACACTGAAGCTTTCTTT.

About this clone itself: A read error may account for a junction end that differs from germline. V usage is TRBV19 and J usage is TRBJ2-1; 11 nucleotides agree with TRBD1. Germline CDR1 and CDR2: LNHDA and SQIVND (reference sequence). The CDR3 spans 15 residues. CDR3 DNA: TGTGCCACTAGTGGGGACAGGGGGGGTAAAAATGAGCAGTTCTTC. Translation gives CATSGDRGGKNEQFF.

The gene calls are TRBV7-3 and TRBJ1-1, with D possibly TRBD1 on 5 matching bases. Germline lookup yields CDR1 SGHTA and CDR2 FQGTGA. Trimming removed 5 bases from V and 3 bases from J, with 16 bases in between. CDR3 length: 15 residues. CDR3 nucleotide sequence: TGTGCCAGCAGCCGCGACAGATGGGGCCACACTGAAGCTTTCTTT. Residues: CASSRDRWGHTEAFF. Combining the CDR3 with reference TRBV7-3 and TRBJ1-1 gives the whole variable domain GAGVSQTPSNKVTEKGKYVELRCDPISGHTALYWYRQSLGQGPEFLIYFQGTGAADDSGLPNDRFFAVRPEGSVSTLKIQRTERGDSAVYLCASSRDRWGHTEAFFGQGTRLTVV.

In its sample, this clone was seen once. The chain recombines TRBV5-1 with TRBJ2-2, with D perhaps TRBD1 (5 bases). V lost 2 bases and J 5 bases, leaving 10 bases between the germline ends. The CDR3 has 14 amino acids. Germline-derived CDR1 and CDR2 are SGHRS and YFSETQ. CDR3 in amino acids: CASSLNQGTGELFF. CDR3 nucleotide sequence: TGCGCCAGCAGCTTAAACCAGGGTACCGGGGAGCTGTTTTTT.

Worth noting for this clone: The CDR3 carries no conserved terminal phenylalanine or tryptophan, so it likely arises from a read error. It is unclear where the CDR3 begins or ends on the DNA, so no DNA is shown, and the CDR3 is as TCRdb lists it. This chain links TRBV10-1 with TRBJ2-7; the table's D call, TRBD1, was not checked against the DNA. The germline gives CDR1 WNHNN, CDR2 SYGVQD (reference sequence). The CDR3 is 10 amino acids long, termini counted. This CDR3 is CATGRQGYPG.

The V and J genes are TRBV19 and TRBJ1-3; D might be TRBD1 (6 bases). Deletions cut 6 bases from V and 2 bases from J, with 14 bases between. This CDR3 comprises 15 residues. Germline values: CDR1 LNHDA, CDR2 SQIVND (reference sequence). The CDR3 nucleotides are TGTGCCAGTAGCCCGGGGGGCAGCCCTGGAAACACCATATATTTT. This sequence encodes CASSPGGSPGNTIYF.

The CDR3 nucleotides are TGTGCCAGCAGCTCGGGACAAGTTAATGAAAAACTGTTTTTT. Protein sequence: CASSSGQVNEKLFF. The V and J genes are TRBV28 and TRBJ1-4, with D perhaps TRBD1 (6 bases). The germline gives CDR1 MDHEN, CDR2 SYDVKM. V was pared by 6 bases and J by 4 bases, with 12 bases between. This CDR3 is 14 amino acids long.

This clone has only one observation. V usage is TRBV7-6 and J usage is TRBJ2-6, with D maybe TRBD1 (6 bases). The V gene lost 4 bases and the J gene lost 0 bases, with 10 bases spanning the gap. Germline values: CDR1 SGHVS, CDR2 FNYEAQ. This CDR3 is 16 amino acids long. This CDR3 is CASSSRTVSGANVLTF. DNA for the CDR3: TGTGCCAGCAGCTCACGGACAGTCTCTGGGGCCAACGTCCTGACTTTC. Full variable domain (outside the CDR3, taken from reference TRBV7-6 and TRBJ2-6): GAGVSQSPRYKVTKRGQDVALRCDPISGHVSLYWYRQALGQGPEFLTYFNYEAQQDKSGLPNDRFSAERPEGSISTLTIQRTEQRDSAMYRCASSSRTVSGANVLTFGAGSRLTVL.

The V and J genes are TRBV7-2 and TRBJ2-2, with 13 bases that match TRBD2. Per the germline V gene, CDR1 is SGHTA and CDR2 is FQGNSA. CDR3 length: 17 residues. V was clipped by 5 bases and J by 2 bases; unmatched bases: 5. The CDR3 DNA is TGTGCCAGCAGCCCGACTAGCGGGGGGACCAACACCGGGGAGCTGTTTTTT. Protein product: CASSPTSGGTNTGELFF. Supplemented by reference TRBV7-2 and TRBJ2-2, the full variable domain reads GAGVSQSPSNKVTEKGKDVELRCDPISGHTALYWYRQSLGQGLEFLIYFQGNSAPDKSGLPSDRFSAERTGGSVSTLTIQRTQQEDSAVYLCASSPTSGGTNTGELFFGEGSRLTVL.

The CDR3 here is CASSLFSGATDTQYF. CDR3 coding DNA: TGCGCCAGCAGCTTATTTAGCGGGGCCACAGATACGCAGTATTTT. V gene TRBV5-1 combines with J gene TRBJ2-3, with 8 positions matching TRBD2. Germline V CDR1 and CDR2: SGHRS, YFSETQ. Unmatched junction bases numbered 4, after V lost 2 bases and J lost 2 bases. The CDR3 loop spans 15 amino acids.

The chain employs TRBV6-5 and TRBJ1-1, with 9 bases matching TRBD1. V shed 6 bases and J 5 bases; nucleotides not matched to a gene: 4. Germline loops: CDR1 MNHEY, CDR2 SVGAGI. The CDR3 totals 13 residues. For the CDR3, the DNA is TGTGCCAGCAGACAACAGGGGGCGACTGAAGCTTTCTTT. This sequence encodes CASRQQGATEAFF.

The V gene is TRBV7-9, the J gene TRBJ1-2, with 10 bases matching TRBD1. CDR1 is SEHNR and CDR2 is FQNEAQ in the germline V gene (reference sequence). The CDR3 length is 15 residues. Trimming removed 3 bases from V and 1 base from J; junction bases left unmatched: 2. As DNA, the CDR3 is TGTGCCAGCAGCTTCCGGACAGGGGGTAACTATGGCTACACCTTC. Amino acids: CASSFRTGGNYGYTF.